Presented here are 22 T cell receptor beta chains from one specimen sequenced in a study of T cells after yellow fever vaccination. TCRdb reprocessed the 5' RACE reads with MiXCR, giving one entry per CDR3 protein. Among some 420,000 distinct CDR3 sequences, roughly 20% were seen once, and the ten largest hold over 15%. The input for sequencing was PBMCs, taken before the yellow fever booster vaccination. The receptor source for this set is a man between 18 and 35 years old who received the YFV17D yellow fever vaccine.

The rearrangement uses TRBV10-2 and TRBJ2-1, with TRBD1 as a possible D gene (5 bases). CDR1 is WSHSY and CDR2 is SAAADI in the germline V gene. The CDR3 extends over 11 amino acids. Trimming left V 7 bases short and J 6 bases short, with 7 bases between. The CDR3 sequence: CASTRGNEQFF. DNA of the CDR3: TGCGCCAGCACAAGGGGCAATGAGCAGTTCTTC.

This clonotype was counted at least ten times. V usage is TRBV6-6 and J usage is TRBJ1-1; D ambiguous. The CDR3 runs 13 residues. The V end lost 4 bases, the J end lost 1 base, and 7 bases lay between the germline ends. Germline CDR1 reads MNHNY; CDR2 reads SVGAGI (reference sequence). The CDR3 coding sequence is TGTGCCAGCAGTTTGCCAGGGAACACTGAAGCTTTCTTT. Translation gives CASSLPGNTEAFF.

This clonotype has a handful of counts. This chain connects TRBV6-5 to TRBJ1-5, with 9 bases aligning to TRBD1. The CDR3 contains 16 residues. The V segment lost 0 bases and the J segment 6 bases; nucleotides outside the gene matches: 6. Germline assignment: CDR1 MNHEY and CDR2 SVGAGI. The CDR3 loop is CASSYSGQGGAQPQHF. CDR3 sequence (DNA): TGTGCCAGCAGTTACTCGGGACAGGGCGGCGCTCAGCCCCAGCATTTT.

This chain uses TRBV10-3 with TRBJ1-4; maybe TRBD1 (5 bases). The V end was cut by 5 bases, the J end by 8 bases, with 12 bases between. Germline CDR1 and CDR2: ENHRY and SYGVKD. The CDR3 length is 13 residues. In DNA, the CDR3 is TGTGCCATCAGTAAGGGACTTGGAGAAAAACTGTTTTTT. Translation gives CAISKGLGEKLFF.

The CDR3 sequence is CASSQEGVATSTDTQYF. The CDR3 DNA reads as TGCGCCAGCAGCCAAGAGGGGGTAGCGACTAGCACAGATACGCAGTATTTT. This chain links TRBV4-1 with TRBJ2-3; D tentatively fits TRBD1 or TRBD2 (5 bases each). Trimming stripped 0 bases from V and 0 bases from J, with 13 bases between. The germline CDR1 and CDR2 sequences are MGHRA and YSYEKL. The CDR3 consists of 17 residues.

V gene TRBV20-1 combines with J gene TRBJ1-2; D ambiguous. With 2 bases removed from V and 2 bases from J, the gap between germline ends came to 6 bases. The CDR3 has 12 residues. Germline lookup yields CDR1 DFQATT and CDR2 SNEGSKA (reference sequence). CDR3 in amino acids: CSARLMNYGYTF. The DNA of the CDR3 is TGCAGTGCTAGACTCATGAACTATGGCTACACCTTC.

The chain carries TRBV29-1 and TRBJ1-1, with unresolved D. Trimming stripped 4 bases from V and 9 bases from J, with 15 bases between. CDR1 SQVTM and CDR2 ANQGSEA come from the germline V gene. The CDR3 contains 12 residues. This chain's CDR3 is CSVVLGRGQAFF. The CDR3 DNA is TGCAGCGTTGTATTGGGTCGGGGTCAAGCTTTCTTT.

This clonotype was counted between two and nine times. The V gene is TRBV27, the J gene TRBJ1-5, with unresolved D. Trimming took off 6 bases at V and 2 bases at J, with 5 bases between the two ends. The CDR3 covers 12 residues. Germline V lookup: CDR1 MNHEY, CDR2 SMNVEV (reference sequence). The chain's CDR3 is CASRRGNQPQHF. CDR3 in DNA: TGTGCCAGCAGAAGAGGCAATCAGCCCCAGCATTTT.

The genes are TRBV10-3 and TRBJ2-7; maybe TRBD2 (5 bases). The V end was cut by 10 bases, the J end by 2 bases, with 12 bases between. Germline V gene data show CDR1 as ENHRY and CDR2 as SYGVKD. This CDR3 is built from 12 residues. As DNA, the CDR3 is TGTGCCACGACCGGGGAAGCCTACGAGCAGTACTTC. Translating gives CATTGEAYEQYF.

V and J are TRBV29-1 and TRBJ2-1; 7 bases are shared with TRBD2. Germline CDR1 and CDR2: SQVTM and ANQGSEA. Unmatched junction bases numbered 12, after V lost 7 bases and J lost 6 bases. The CDR3 extends over 14 amino acids. This CDR3 is CSAAGVAGRNEQFF. The CDR3 DNA follows: TGCAGCGCTGCGGGGGTGGCGGGGCGCAATGAGCAGTTCTTC.

This clonotype was detected only a few times. The genes are TRBV20-1 and TRBJ1-2; TRBD1 agrees at 8 bases. Germline V CDR1 and CDR2: DFQATT, SNEGSKA (reference sequence). This CDR3 has 13 amino acids. Trimming at V came to 2 bases and at J to 2 bases, leaving 1 base not matched to a gene. The CDR3 spells CSARQGANYGYTF. Written as DNA, the CDR3 is TGCAGTGCTAGACAGGGGGCCAACTATGGCTACACCTTC.

The genes are TRBV10-3 and TRBJ2-1; the match to TRBD2 covers 13 bases. From germline, CDR1 is ENHRY and CDR2 SYGVKD. After removal of 6 bases from V and 1 base from J, the junction contained 3 bases not matched to a gene. The CDR3 spans 16 residues. The CDR3 sequence: CAISPGLAGSYNEQFF. The CDR3, as DNA: TGTGCCATCAGCCCGGGACTAGCGGGGTCCTACAATGAGCAGTTCTTC.

The chain employs TRBV7-3 and TRBJ2-3; unclear D gene. Per the germline V gene, CDR1 is SGHTA and CDR2 is FQGTGA. The CDR3 extends over 13 amino acids. V lost 5 bases and J lost 10, with 16 bases in between. The CDR3 sequence is CASSAATGFSQYF. The CDR3 DNA reads as TGTGCCAGCAGCGCCGCGACCGGGTTTTCGCAGTATTTT.

This chain joins TRBV10-3 and TRBJ1-6; 12 bases map to TRBD1. Germline trimming cut 10 bases from V and 6 bases from J; bases unmatched to any gene: 4. The CDR3 covers 14 residues. Germline V CDR1 and CDR2: ENHRY, SYGVKD. The CDR3 region is CATGTGGFNSPLHF. In DNA form, the CDR3 reads TGTGCCACCGGGACAGGGGGCTTTAATTCACCCCTCCACTTT.

The chain employs TRBV4-3 and TRBJ2-3, with TRBD2 matching 9 bases. V was clipped by 4 bases and J by 6 bases; unmatched bases: 8. This CDR3 spans 15 amino acids. Germline V lookup: CDR1 LGHNA, CDR2 YSLEER. The chain's CDR3 is CASSRRTLAGDTQYF. The CDR3 coding sequence is TGCGCCAGCAGCCGCCGAACACTAGCGGGTGATACGCAGTATTTT.

This clonotype was detected a few times. The chain employs TRBV5-1 and TRBJ2-3; 10 nucleotides agree with TRBD1. The CDR3 loop spans 17 amino acids. Germline V gives CDR1 SGHRS, CDR2 YFSETQ. The trim removed 5 bases at V and 2 bases at J, leaving 11 bases unmatched. CDR3 in DNA: TGCGCCAGCAGTACCTATGGGACAGGGGTTCCCACAGATACGCAGTATTTT. It translates to CASSTYGTGVPTDTQYF.

The genes are TRBV7-2 and TRBJ2-5; TRBD2 is a possible D gene (6 bases). CDR3 length: 11 amino acids. The germline V gene encodes CDR1 SGHTA and CDR2 FQGNSA. V was cut by 4 bases and J by 10 bases, with 10 bases left in between. CDR3 in amino acids: CASSSGLRQYF. CDR3 sequence (DNA): TGTGCCAGCAGCTCGGGACTTCGCCAGTACTTC.

The chain uses TRBV29-1 and TRBJ2-1; 8 nucleotides agree with TRBD2. The CDR3 contains 18 residues. Germline assignment: CDR1 SQVTM and CDR2 ANQGSEA. Unmatched junction bases numbered 12, after V lost 0 bases and J lost 2 bases. The CDR3 reads CSVEDLGLGGGTYNEQFF. The CDR3 nucleotides are TGCAGCGTTGAAGATCTTGGTCTGGGCGGGGGGACCTACAATGAGCAGTTCTTC.

The V and J genes are TRBV7-2 and TRBJ1-5, with no clear D. The V and J ends lost 2 bases and 5 bases respectively, with 10 bases between them. This CDR3 has 14 amino acids. Germline V lookup: CDR1 SGHTA, CDR2 FQGNSA. CDR3 region: CASSLNRWDQPQHF. Written as DNA, the CDR3 is TGTGCCAGCAGCTTAAATAGGTGGGATCAGCCCCAGCATTTT.

The CDR3 nucleotides read TGTGCCAGCAGACACGGTCGGGGTAGCGGGGGGGCCGAGGGCACAGATACGCAGTATTTT. Its translation is CASRHGRGSGGAEGTDTQYF. The chain links TRBV7-2 to TRBJ2-3; the match to TRBD2 covers 11 bases. Germline V gene lookup returns CDR1 SGHTA and CDR2 FQGNSA. CDR3 size: 20 residues. Unmatched junction bases numbered 18, after V lost 6 bases and J lost 1 base.

The chain carries TRBV20-1 and TRBJ2-5, with 10 bases matching TRBD2. There are 15 residues in the CDR3. The germline CDR1 and CDR2 sequences are DFQATT and SNEGSKA (reference sequence). V dropped 4 bases and J dropped 5; count of bases not matched to a gene: 10. CDR3 amino acids: CSAKLSSGSWETQYF. CDR3 nucleotides: TGCAGTGCTAAGTTATCTAGCGGGAGTTGGGAGACCCAGTACTTC.

This clonotype has more than one count but fewer than ten. The chain is built from TRBV7-9 and TRBJ1-1, with TRBD1 matching 7 bases. Looked up from germline, CDR1 is SEHNR and CDR2 is FQNEAQ (reference sequence). V was pared by 5 bases and J by 1 base, with 10 bases of the junction left unmatched. CDR3 length: 16 residues. DNA for the CDR3: TGTGCCAGCAGCAACAACGCAGGGGGGTGGAACACTGAAGCTTTCTTT. The encoded protein is CASSNNAGGWNTEAFF.